Each of the 2 T cell receptor beta chains below was sequenced from the same sample in a study of long-term antiretroviral therapy in people with HIV (dated by TCRdb to 2021 to 2024). The immunoSEQ hsTCRB v3.0 assay was used at survey level resolution to sequence the TRB variable region. The table comes from immuneACCESS by way of TCRdb, which keeps in-frame sequences with V and J called. Part of the clones is missing from these tables; in studies checked, under half for an unresolved V gene and the rest for unknown reasons. This sample has about 25,000 clones in its table, and about 86% of those were observed once. The ten most abundant clones make up approximately 15% of the sample. Sequenced material: unsorted PBMCs, taken 1.2 years after starting antiretroviral therapy. All receptors derive from a man aged 50-60 years with HIV.

V usage is TRBV5-1 and J usage is TRBJ2-3, with 10 bases lining up with TRBD2. Germline CDR1 reads SGHRS; CDR2 reads YFSETQ. Losses at the gene ends were 4 bases for V and 3 bases for J; bases not matched to a gene: 11. The CDR3 loop spans 17 amino acids. CDR3 in amino acids: CASSAQVSGGSTDTQYF. The CDR3 DNA sequence: TGCGCCAGCAGCGCACAAGTTAGCGGGGGGTCTACAGATACGCAGTATTTT.

The rearrangement uses TRBV5-1 and TRBJ2-5; D call uncertain. Trimming took 0 bases from V and 0 from J, leaving 3 bases between them. The CDR3 covers 13 residues. Germline V gene data show CDR1 as SGHRS and CDR2 as YFSETQ. The CDR3 loop is CASSLANQETQYF. The CDR3 nucleotides are TGCGCCAGCAGCTTGGCAAACCAAGAGACCCAGTACTTC.